Many counts were recorded for the clone carrying this T cell receptor beta chain. The sample is drawn from a study of identical twins. CDR3 size: 16 residues. V lost 2 bases and J lost 2, with 14 bases in between. Germline lookup yields CDR1 MDHEN and CDR2 SYDVKM. TCRdb used MiXCR to reprocess the 5' RACE reads, holding one entry per CDR3 protein. Of fewer than 800,000 distinct CDR3 sequences detected, around 7.5% appear once; the ten largest clones hold around 1.6%. The same sample was also studied in work on yellow fever vaccine responses in identical twins.

This receptor was identified in a woman aged 18-29 years in good health. This chain joins TRBV28 and TRBJ2-3; a weak D match, TRBD2 (6 bases). Sequences were obtained from PBMCs. This chain's CDR3 is CASSLANWGDTDTQYF. The CDR3 DNA is TGTGCCAGCAGTTTAGCCAACTGGGGGGACACAGATACGCAGTATTTT.